What follows are 5 T cell receptor beta chains derived from one specimen sequenced in a study of naive and memory T cell subsets (dated by TCRdb to the late 2010s). Libraries were prepared through 5' RACE. These reads were obtained on an Illumina MiSeq. The ligated cDNA was amplified by four rounds of PCR, in which nested alpha and beta constant region primers were used together with the SP2 primer. TCRdb reprocessing: public reads trimmed at Q25 with fastp, clones called with MiXCR, in-frame beta chains kept. CDR3 protein duplicates are merged, each entry listing the most common genes and DNA. Across this sample there are about 56,000 distinct CDR3 sequences, with around 7.3% seen only once. The ten largest clones add up to over 8% of the sample. A robust, sensitive protocol for the amplification, sequencing and analysis of TCRs was described in the study, in which 3' ligation of a UMI-containing oligonucleotide to TCR cDNA was used.

These receptors all come from a female donor in good health.

The V and J genes are TRBV29-1 and TRBJ2-2, with D possibly TRBD1 on 6 matching bases. The CDR3 totals 13 residues. V gave up 6 bases and J gave up 2 bases, with 10 bases separating them. CDR1 SQVTM and CDR2 ANQGSEA come from the germline V gene. CDR3 nucleotide sequence: TGCAGCGTCCGGGACACTAACACCGGGGAGCTGTTTTTT. Amino acid sequence: CSVRDTNTGELFF.

A few counts support this clonotype. The J gene is TRBJ2-5, the V gene TRBV18; unclear D gene. CDR1 is KGHSH and CDR2 is LQKENI in the germline V gene. The CDR3 loop spans 11 amino acids. Trimming left V 8 bases short and J 7 bases short, with 11 bases between. The CDR3 spells CASGLVATQYF. In DNA form, the CDR3 reads TGTGCCAGCGGGCTGGTAGCGACCCAGTACTTC.

This clonotype showed up many times. The chain is built from TRBV7-2 and TRBJ2-1, with D unresolved. Germline V lookup: CDR1 SGHTA, CDR2 FQGNSA. V gave up 5 bases and J gave up 4 bases, with 6 bases separating them. This CDR3 is built from 12 residues. This CDR3 reads CASSDRYNEQFF. The DNA of the CDR3 is TGTGCCAGCAGCGACCGATACAATGAGCAGTTCTTC.

V usage is TRBV11-2 and J usage is TRBJ2-6; tentative D call: TRBD1 (6 bases). The ends were cut back, 6 bases at V and 0 bases at J, with 15 bases in the middle. The length of the CDR3 is 17 residues. The germline CDR1 and CDR2 sequences are SGHAT and FQNNGV. The CDR3 here is CASSFNRVDSGANVLTF. The DNA for the CDR3 is TGTGCCAGCAGTTTTAACAGGGTCGACTCTGGGGCCAACGTCCTGACTTTC.

This sequence joins TRBV7-9 and TRBJ1-2; D not certain. This CDR3 spans 13 amino acids. The V gene's germline CDR1 is SEHNR and CDR2 FQNEAQ (reference sequence). Trimming cost V 1 base and J 4 bases, with 7 bases left between them. In nucleotides, the CDR3 is TGTGCCAGCAGCTTAGACAGTCGCTATGGCTACACCTTC. It yields the protein CASSLDSRYGYTF.